Reported below is one T cell receptor beta chain. The target antigen is unknown. The data were taken from a study of Ad26.COV2.S vaccination and SARS-CoV-2 variants. The study's findings and limits: CD8+ and CD4+ T cells specific for spike reportedly responded with substantial breadth after vaccination. Vaccine recipients surpassed placebo recipients in spike-specific TCR breadth.

Trimming cost V 0 bases and J 5 bases, with 8 bases left between them. The CDR3 loop spans 15 amino acids. CDR1 MNHEY and CDR2 SVGAGI come from the germline V gene. Profiled with immunoSEQ multiplex PCR; TCRdb holds only in-frame clones, not every one. There are 87,000 or so clones in the sample; approximately 82% occur only once, and approximately 15% lies in the top ten. The sample in question was peripheral blood, obtained after recovery from COVID-19. J is TRBJ1-6 and V is TRBV6-5; the D is unclear. This receptor was obtained from a human donor who had recovered from COVID-19. The CDR3 reads CASSYSDGHNSPLHF. CDR3 sequence (DNA): TGTGCCAGCAGTTACTCAGACGGGCATAATTCACCCCTCCACTTT.